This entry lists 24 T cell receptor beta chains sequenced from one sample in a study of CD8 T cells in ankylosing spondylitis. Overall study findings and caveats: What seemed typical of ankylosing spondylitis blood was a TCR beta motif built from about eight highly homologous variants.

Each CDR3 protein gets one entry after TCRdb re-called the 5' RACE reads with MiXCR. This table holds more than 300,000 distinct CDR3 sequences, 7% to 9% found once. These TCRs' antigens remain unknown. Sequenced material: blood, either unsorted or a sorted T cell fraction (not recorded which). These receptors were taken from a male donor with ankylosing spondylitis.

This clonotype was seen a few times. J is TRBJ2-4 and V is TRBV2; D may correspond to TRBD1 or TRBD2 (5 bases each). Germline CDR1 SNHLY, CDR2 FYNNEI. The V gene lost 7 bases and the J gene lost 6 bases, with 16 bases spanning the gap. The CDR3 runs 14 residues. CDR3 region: CASNRRDALNIQYF. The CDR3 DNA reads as TGTGCCAGCAACCGCCGGGACGCTCTAAACATTCAGTACTTC.

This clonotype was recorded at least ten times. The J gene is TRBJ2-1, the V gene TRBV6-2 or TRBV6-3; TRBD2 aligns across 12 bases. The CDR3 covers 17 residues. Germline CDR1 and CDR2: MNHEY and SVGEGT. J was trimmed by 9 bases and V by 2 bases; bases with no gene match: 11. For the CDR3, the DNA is TGTGCCAGCAGTTACGCTAGCGGGAGGGCCGCTTTAAGTGAGCAGTTCTTC. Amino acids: CASSYASGRAALSEQFF.

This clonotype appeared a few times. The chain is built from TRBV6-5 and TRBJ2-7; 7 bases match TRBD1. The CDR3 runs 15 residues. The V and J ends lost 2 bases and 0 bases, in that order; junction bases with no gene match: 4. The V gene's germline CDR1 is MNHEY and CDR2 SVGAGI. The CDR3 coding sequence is TGTGCCAGCAGTTACGGGACAGATTTCTCCTACGAGCAGTACTTC. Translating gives CASSYGTDFSYEQYF.

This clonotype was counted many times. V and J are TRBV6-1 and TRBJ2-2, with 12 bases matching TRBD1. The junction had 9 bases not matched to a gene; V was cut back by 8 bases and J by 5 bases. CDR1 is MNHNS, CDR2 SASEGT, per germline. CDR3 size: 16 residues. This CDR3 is CASRWGDRGLTGELFF. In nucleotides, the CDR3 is TGTGCCAGCCGGTGGGGGGACAGGGGGCTTACCGGGGAGCTGTTTTTT.

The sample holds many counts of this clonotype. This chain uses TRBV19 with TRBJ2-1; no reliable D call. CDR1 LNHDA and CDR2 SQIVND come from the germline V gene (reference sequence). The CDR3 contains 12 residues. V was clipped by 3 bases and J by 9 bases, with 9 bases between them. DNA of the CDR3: TGTGCCAGTAGTATCCGTACCACTGAGCAGTTCTTC. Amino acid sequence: CASSIRTTEQFF.

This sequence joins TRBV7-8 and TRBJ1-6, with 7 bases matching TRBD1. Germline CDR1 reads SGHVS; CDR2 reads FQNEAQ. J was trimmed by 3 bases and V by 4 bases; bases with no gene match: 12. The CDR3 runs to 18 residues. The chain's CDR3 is CASSSATLWTGYNSPLHF. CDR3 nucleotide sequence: TGTGCCAGCAGCTCCGCAACTCTCTGGACAGGCTATAATTCACCCCTCCACTTT.

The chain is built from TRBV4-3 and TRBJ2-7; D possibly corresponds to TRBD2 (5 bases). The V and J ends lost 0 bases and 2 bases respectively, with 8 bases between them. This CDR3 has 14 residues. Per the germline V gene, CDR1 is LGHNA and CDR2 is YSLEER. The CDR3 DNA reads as TGCGCCAGCAGCCAAGATTACGGGACCTACGAGCAGTACTTC. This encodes CASSQDYGTYEQYF.

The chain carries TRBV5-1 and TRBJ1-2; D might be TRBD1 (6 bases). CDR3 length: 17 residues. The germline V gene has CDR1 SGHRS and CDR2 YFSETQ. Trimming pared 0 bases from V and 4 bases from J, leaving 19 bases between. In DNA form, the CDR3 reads TGCGCCAGCAGCTTGGAGCCAGGGACAAGTGTACTCTATGGCTACACCTTC. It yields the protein CASSLEPGTSVLYGYTF.

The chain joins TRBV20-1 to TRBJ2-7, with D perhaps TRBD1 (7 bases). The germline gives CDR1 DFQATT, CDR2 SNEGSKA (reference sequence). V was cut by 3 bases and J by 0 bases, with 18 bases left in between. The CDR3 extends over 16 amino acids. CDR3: CSASRRVGQSSYEQYF. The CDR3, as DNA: TGCAGTGCTAGTAGGAGGGTGGGACAGAGCTCCTACGAGCAGTACTTC.

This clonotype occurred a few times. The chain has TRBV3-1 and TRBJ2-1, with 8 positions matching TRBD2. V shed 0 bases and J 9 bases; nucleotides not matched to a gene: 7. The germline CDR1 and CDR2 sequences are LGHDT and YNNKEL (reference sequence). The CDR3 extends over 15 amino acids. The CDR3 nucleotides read TGTGCCAGCAGCCAAGACCCCAGCGGGAGCTTTGAGCAGTTCTTC. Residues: CASSQDPSGSFEQFF.

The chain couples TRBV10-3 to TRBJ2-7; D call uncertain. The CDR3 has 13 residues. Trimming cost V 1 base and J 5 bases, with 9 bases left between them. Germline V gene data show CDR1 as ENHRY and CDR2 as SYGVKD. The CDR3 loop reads CAISELLFDEQYF. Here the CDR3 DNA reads TGTGCCATCAGTGAGTTGCTCTTCGACGAGCAGTACTTC.

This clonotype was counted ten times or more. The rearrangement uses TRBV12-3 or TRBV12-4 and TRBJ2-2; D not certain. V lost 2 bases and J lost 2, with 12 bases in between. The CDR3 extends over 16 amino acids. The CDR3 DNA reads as TGTGCCAGCAGTTTAAGGAGACAACCAAACACCGGGGAGCTGTTTTTT. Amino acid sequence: CASSLRRQPNTGELFF.

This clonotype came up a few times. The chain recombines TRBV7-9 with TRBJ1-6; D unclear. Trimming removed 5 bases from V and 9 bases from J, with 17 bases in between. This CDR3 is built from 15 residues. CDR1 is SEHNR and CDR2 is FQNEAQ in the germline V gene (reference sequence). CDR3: CASSPHGLAGSPLHF. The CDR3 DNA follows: TGTGCCAGCAGCCCTCACGGGTTAGCCGGTTCACCCCTCCACTTT.

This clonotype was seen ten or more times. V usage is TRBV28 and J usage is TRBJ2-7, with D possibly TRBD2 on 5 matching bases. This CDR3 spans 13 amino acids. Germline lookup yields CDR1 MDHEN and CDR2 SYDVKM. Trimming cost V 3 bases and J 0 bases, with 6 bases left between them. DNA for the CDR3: TGTGCCAGCAGTTTTCTAGCCTCCTACGAGCAGTACTTC. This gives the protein CASSFLASYEQYF.

DNA of the CDR3: TGTGCCAGCAGCTTGGTACCCAAGAATAATGAGCAGTTCTTC. Translating it yields CASSLVPKNNEQFF. This chain connects TRBV5-4 to TRBJ2-1, with D unclear. Germline V CDR1 and CDR2: SGHNT, YYREEE (reference sequence). The CDR3 contains 14 residues. The V end was cut by 0 bases, the J end by 7 bases, with 11 bases between.

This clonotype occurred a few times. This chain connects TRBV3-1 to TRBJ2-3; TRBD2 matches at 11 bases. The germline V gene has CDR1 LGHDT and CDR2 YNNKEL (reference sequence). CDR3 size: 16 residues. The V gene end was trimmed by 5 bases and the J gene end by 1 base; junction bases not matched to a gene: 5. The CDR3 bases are TGTGCCAGCAGCTTCCTGACTAGCGGGGGCACAGATACGCAGTATTTT. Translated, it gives CASSFLTSGGTDTQYF.

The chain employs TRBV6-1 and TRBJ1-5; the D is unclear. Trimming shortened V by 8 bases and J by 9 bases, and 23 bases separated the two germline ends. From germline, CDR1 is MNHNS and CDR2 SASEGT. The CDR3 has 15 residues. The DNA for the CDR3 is TGTGCCAGCTGTCCTAACGGCCATCCCTCTCCGCCCCAGCATTTT. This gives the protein CASCPNGHPSPPQHF.

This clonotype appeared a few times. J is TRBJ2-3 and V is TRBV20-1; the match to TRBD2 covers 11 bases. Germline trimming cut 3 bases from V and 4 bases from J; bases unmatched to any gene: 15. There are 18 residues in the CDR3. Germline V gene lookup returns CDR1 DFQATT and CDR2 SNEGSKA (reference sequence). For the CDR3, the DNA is TGCAGTGCTAGGGACGACCTTCTTAGCGGGAGGGCCGCAGATACGCAGTATTTT. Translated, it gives CSARDDLLSGRAADTQYF.

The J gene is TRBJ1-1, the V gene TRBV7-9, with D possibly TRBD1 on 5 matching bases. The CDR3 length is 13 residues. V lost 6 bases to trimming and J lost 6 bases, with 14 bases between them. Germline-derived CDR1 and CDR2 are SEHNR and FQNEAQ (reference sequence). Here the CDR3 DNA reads TGTGCCAGCAGACCTACGACAGTATCTGAAGCTTTCTTT. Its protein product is CASRPTTVSEAFF.

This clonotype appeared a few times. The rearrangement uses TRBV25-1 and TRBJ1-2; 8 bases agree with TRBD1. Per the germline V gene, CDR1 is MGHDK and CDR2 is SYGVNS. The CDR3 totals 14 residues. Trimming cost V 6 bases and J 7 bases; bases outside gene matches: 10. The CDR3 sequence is CASSDRGEEVGYTF. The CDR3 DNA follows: TGTGCCAGCAGCGACAGGGGAGAAGAGGTTGGCTACACCTTC.

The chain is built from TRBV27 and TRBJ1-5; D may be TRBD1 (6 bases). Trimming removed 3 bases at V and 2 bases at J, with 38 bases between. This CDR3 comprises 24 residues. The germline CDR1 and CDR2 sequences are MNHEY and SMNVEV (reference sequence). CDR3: CASSFPALNPRLGEGDGGNQPQHF. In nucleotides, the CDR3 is TGTGCCAGCAGTTTTCCAGCTCTAAACCCCAGACTCGGGGAGGGGGACGGGGGCAATCAGCCCCAGCATTTT.

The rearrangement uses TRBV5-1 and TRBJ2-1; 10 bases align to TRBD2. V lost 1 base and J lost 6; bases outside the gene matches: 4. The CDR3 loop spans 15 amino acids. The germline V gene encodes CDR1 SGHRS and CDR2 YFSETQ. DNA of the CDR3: TGCGCCAGCAGCTTGTGGACTAGCGGCCTCAATGAGCAGTTCTTC. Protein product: CASSLWTSGLNEQFF.

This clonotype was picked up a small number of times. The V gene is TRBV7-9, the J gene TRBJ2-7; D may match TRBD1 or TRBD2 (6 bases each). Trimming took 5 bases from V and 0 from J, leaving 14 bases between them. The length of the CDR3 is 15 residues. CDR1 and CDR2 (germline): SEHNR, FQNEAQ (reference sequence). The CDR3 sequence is CASSLRDMSSYEQYF. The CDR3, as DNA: TGTGCCAGCAGCCTGCGGGACATGAGCTCCTACGAGCAGTACTTC.

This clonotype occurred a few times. As DNA, the CDR3 is TGTGCCAGCTCCCAACAGGGAATTACTAGCACAGATACGCAGTATTTT. This translates into CASSQQGITSTDTQYF. The gene calls are TRBV18 and TRBJ2-3; TRBD1 is a possible D gene (6 bases). The germline V gene has CDR1 KGHSH and CDR2 LQKENI. V was trimmed by 6 bases and J by 0 bases, leaving 16 bases between them. This CDR3 spans 16 amino acids.